Listed below are T cell receptor beta chains from one sample, sequenced in a study of early T cells in non-severe SARS-CoV-2 infection. One entry per CDR3 protein, called by TCRdb with MiXCR from the 5' RACE reads. This sample has tens of thousands of distinct CDR3 sequences, with about a tenth found just once. Sequenced here: whole blood, sampled at baseline. The receptors were gathered from an adult who was a healthcare worker with PCR-confirmed SARS-CoV-2 infection or an uninfected control (not recorded which). Each CDR3 is given without its conserved first and last residue. Each record gives: J gene, clone size, V gene, CDR3 protein. Some rows mark clone size as missing; the rest say once, few, many or name a class of expanded clone.

>TRBJ2-7|many|TRBV11-2
ASSLDPGVSEQY
>TRBJ2-1|many|TRBV28
ASGRGGPYNEQF
>TRBJ2-6|many|TRBV6-2/TRBV6-3
ASEAGANVLT
>TRBJ2-4|.|TRBV27
ASSPSMGVRDSIRKNIQY
>TRBJ2-1|few|TRBV19
ASSETAASGGNEQF
>TRBJ2-3|many|TRBV6-1
ASRPTSGAGSQY
>TRBJ2-5|.|TRBV20-1
SGRWGSQETQY
>TRBJ1-1|.|TRBV9
ASSVDPGSTEAF
>TRBJ2-7|many|TRBV25-1
ASSASGSPLYEQY
>TRBJ2-1|many|TRBV6-7
ASSDSGNSYNEQF
>TRBJ2-1|few|TRBV12-3/TRBV12-4
ASSLRGNEQF
>TRBJ2-5|.|TRBV20-1
SARRGAQETQY
>TRBJ1-1|many|TRBV6-2/TRBV6-3
ASTYNLRGAEAF
>TRBJ2-7|few|TRBV29-1
SVGGLGEQY
>TRBJ1-5|many|TRBV20-1
SARDGGLGGNQPQH
>TRBJ2-7|many|TRBV6-5
ASSRLAGASYEQY
>TRBJ2-1|.|TRBV28
ASSRTQAEQF
>TRBJ1-5|many|TRBV7-9
ASSSSGQGTQPQH
>TRBJ2-1|many|TRBV11-2
ASSLESGGVSEQF
>TRBJ2-7|.|TRBV2
ASGRRGTSPRRREQY
>TRBJ2-2|many|TRBV3-1
ASSQGTITNTGELF
>TRBJ1-1|many|TRBV7-2
ASSLFRRQGAGTEAF
>TRBJ2-7|many|TRBV24-1
ATSDPGQGAVEQY
>TRBJ2-1|.|TRBV12-3/TRBV12-4
ASRHSELGRPNNEQF
>TRBJ2-1|many|TRBV7-2
ASSSTWDRDEQF
>TRBJ2-7|many|TRBV7-2
ASSLFGGPYEQY
>TRBJ1-4|.|TRBV7-2
ASSWDRGSEKLF
>TRBJ2-7|.|TRBV5-1
ASSLGEGALAYEQY
>TRBJ2-2|.|TRBV24-1
ATSDGQWNTGELF
>TRBJ2-7|many|TRBV27
ASSFRRVERYEQY
>TRBJ1-2|many|TRBV12-3/TRBV12-4
ASSEQTTNYGYT
>TRBJ2-3|many|TRBV29-1
SVDFFSGRTITQY
>TRBJ1-5|many|TRBV6-2/TRBV6-3
ASRKGQAGQPQH
>TRBJ2-7|once|TRBV20-1
SAQLTSEYEQY
>TRBJ2-3|many|TRBV20-1
SAQRDFLTDTQY
>TRBJ2-7|many|TRBV5-1
ASSADGQGVHEQY
>TRBJ2-3|few|TRBV7-9
ASSLVVGTDTQY
>TRBJ2-3|many|TRBV5-6
ASSFGAGGPDTQY
>TRBJ2-1|many|TRBV11-3
ASSLVKGRNSYNEQF
>TRBJ2-3|many|TRBV19
ASSPLAGGYTDTQY
>TRBJ2-1|many|TRBV4-3
ASSQVSGAAGYEQF
>TRBJ2-3|few|TRBV14
ASSQIGFSGYTDTQY
>TRBJ2-3|many|TRBV7-3
ASSLSGSTDTQY
>TRBJ2-1|.|TRBV12-3/TRBV12-4
ASTPFLESGQF
>TRBJ2-1|.|TRBV25-1
ASSTQGGYNEQF
>TRBJ2-2|many|TRBV7-6
ASSLGLAGVSGELF
>TRBJ2-7|.|TRBV7-2
ASSSRTGTGEQY
>TRBJ2-1|few|TRBV5-1
ASSLGLPPDNEQF
>TRBJ1-1|.|TRBV11-2
VSSGKGAEAF
>TRBJ2-2|few|TRBV7-2
ASSRTANGELF
>TRBJ1-5|many|TRBV18
ASSPDRAQPQH
>TRBJ2-7|few|TRBV20-1
STEYEYEQY
>TRBJ2-2|many|TRBV27
ASSSGTMYTGELF
>TRBJ2-7|many|TRBV20-1
SASPTSGSSYEQY
>TRBJ1-6|many|TRBV7-6
ASSLRDRGDSPLH
>TRBJ2-7|few|TRBV5-6
ASSNRDRGFQY
>TRBJ2-3|.|TRBV2
ASSPDRVPSVGDTQY
>TRBJ2-1|many|TRBV29-1
SVEDSRRVQEQF
>TRBJ2-5|.|TRBV7-8
ASSSPDRQETQY